The 11 T cell receptor beta chains given below trace back to one sample, sequenced in a study of blood T cells in healthy people across ages. Primers used in a second PCR of roughly 7 to 12 cycles were a sample-barcoded 5' primer and a J-beta primer mix. TCRdb fed the 5' RACE reads into MiXCR, producing one record per CDR3 protein. In the table there are 450,000 to 650,000 distinct CDR3 sequences, 20% to 30% of which are singletons. These data were likewise used in another study, on T cells of mothers and their children.

Input material: blood. The receptor set was obtained from a boy younger than 18 in good health.

The gene calls are TRBV19 and TRBJ2-7; 8 nucleotides match TRBD1. Germline V gives CDR1 LNHDA, CDR2 SQIVND (reference sequence). Trimming removed 2 bases from V and 3 bases from J; junction bases left unmatched: 6. The CDR3 covers 15 residues. CDR3 nucleotides: TGTGCCAGTAGTATACGACAGGGGAGAGTCTACGAGCAGTACTTC. This translates into CASSIRQGRVYEQYF.

On this clonotype: A much larger clone lies a single base off, so this may be a read error. The chain has TRBV6-1 and TRBJ2-2, with D possibly matching TRBD2 (5 bases). Looked up from germline, CDR1 is MNHNS and CDR2 is SASEGT. The CDR3 covers 16 residues. Trimming took off 5 bases at V and 0 bases at J, with 13 bases between the two ends. CDR3 DNA sequence: TGTGCCAGCAGTCCAGCTCGGAGGCCGAACACCGGGGAGCTGTTTTTT. It translates to CASSPARRPNTGELFF.

The gene calls are TRBV20-1 and TRBJ2-5; possibly TRBD2 for D (5 bases). Germline V gives CDR1 DFQATT, CDR2 SNEGSKA (reference sequence). V was pared by 0 bases and J by 11 bases, with 10 bases between. The CDR3 is 11 amino acids. The CDR3 DNA reads TGCAGTGCTAGAGACCCGGAGGAGCAGTACTTC. Its translation is CSARDPEEQYF.

This clonotype was counted ten times or more. The chain employs TRBV28 and TRBJ2-5, with TRBD2 matching 8 bases. Matching the DNA end better, TRBJ2-7 makes the J call doubtful. Germline CDR1 MDHEN, CDR2 SYDVKM. This CDR3 is 15 amino acids long. DNA of the CDR3: TGTGCCAGCAGCATAGGTAGCGGGGCCTCCTACGAGCAGTACTTC. Translating it yields CASSIGSGASYEQYF.

This clonotype was detected only a few times. The chain recombines TRBV29-1 with TRBJ2-7; tentatively, D is TRBD2 (5 bases). V was clipped by 0 bases and J by 6 bases, with 12 bases between them. Germline CDR1 reads SQVTM; CDR2 reads ANQGSEA. The CDR3 runs 13 residues. The DNA for the CDR3 is TGCAGCGTTGAAGATGGCCTCGGGGTCGAGCAGTACTTC. Encoded protein: CSVEDGLGVEQYF.

This clonotype was observed a few times. The chain combines TRBV6-1 with TRBJ1-5; a possible D gene is TRBD1 (5 bases). Trimming cost V 0 bases and J 8 bases, with 14 bases left between them. CDR3 length equals 15 residues. CDR1 and CDR2 (germline): MNHNS, SASEGT. The CDR3 region has the DNA TGTGCCAGCAGTGAAGCCACCTCGCCGGGGGAGCCCCAGCATTTT. Residues: CASSEATSPGEPQHF.

This clonotype was seen only a few times. This chain uses TRBV28 with TRBJ1-6, with D unclear. The length of the CDR3 is 12 residues. Germline CDR1 reads MDHEN; CDR2 reads SYDVKM. Between the trimmed V and J ends, which lost 5 bases and 13 bases, there was a span of 12 bases. The CDR3 DNA follows: TGTGCCAGCAGTAACCAGTGGAGGCCCCTCCACTTT. As protein: CASSNQWRPLHF.

This clonotype has at least ten counts. The chain uses TRBV10-3 and TRBJ2-1, with D possibly being TRBD2 (6 bases). CDR3 length: 14 residues. V dropped 5 bases and J dropped 7 bases, with 15 bases sitting between them. Germline CDR1 and CDR2: ENHRY and SYGVKD. As DNA, the CDR3 is TGTGCCATCAGTTCCCGGGACTTGGGTAATGAGCAGTTCTTC. Translated, it gives CAISSRDLGNEQFF.

The chain recombines TRBV28 with TRBJ1-2; D ambiguous. Germline values: CDR1 MDHEN, CDR2 SYDVKM. The germline V and J ends were trimmed by 3 bases and 7 bases, with 24 bases remaining between them. This CDR3 region has 17 residues. The CDR3 coding sequence is TGTGCCAGCAGTTTGAGCGGTCCTAACTCTCCAACTTCTGGCTACACCTTC. It is translated as CASSLSGPNSPTSGYTF.

The chain employs TRBV9 and TRBJ1-5, with D unclear. The germline gives CDR1 SGDLS, CDR2 YYNGEE. With 0 bases removed from V and 2 bases from J, the gap between germline ends came to 9 bases. CDR3 length: 15 amino acids. CDR3: CASSVEPTGNQPQHF. Here the CDR3 DNA reads TGTGCCAGCAGCGTAGAACCTACTGGCAATCAGCCCCAGCATTTT.

In its sample, this clonotype was seen a few times. The CDR3 loop reads CASSFSETGELFF. The CDR3, as DNA: TGTGCCAGCAGCTTTTCAGAGACCGGGGAGCTGTTTTTT. The gene calls are TRBV7-9 and TRBJ2-2; D not certain. The CDR3 extends over 13 amino acids. The germline V gene has CDR1 SEHNR and CDR2 FQNEAQ (reference sequence). With 3 bases removed from V and 5 bases from J, the gap between germline ends came to 7 bases.